The 15 T cell receptor beta chains below were found in one sample sequenced in a study of T cells after yellow fever vaccination (dated by TCRdb to between 2018 and 2020). The method was 5' RACE. Instrument on record: Illumina HiSeq 2500. Clones were called with MiXCR by TCRdb after fastp trimmed the public reads at Q25, and only in-frame beta chains were retained. Under each unique CDR3 protein, matching rows form one entry showing the most common genes and DNA. This sample has 300,000 to 400,000 distinct CDR3 sequences in its table, and 8.7% of those were observed once. The ten largest clones represent more than 15% of the sample. The treatment or condition label of this sample denotes: live attenuated yellow fever vaccine strain. Sequences were derived from PBMCs, sampled on the day of the first yellow fever vaccination. The origin of the receptors is a man between 18 and 29 years old who received the YFV17D yellow fever vaccine.

This chain connects TRBV7-2 to TRBJ2-1, with 9 bases lining up with TRBD1. J lost 4 bases, V lost 8 bases, and 15 bases had no gene match. The germline CDR1 and CDR2 sequences are SGHTA and FQGNSA. This CDR3 has 17 amino acids. Written as DNA, the CDR3 is TGTGCCAGCGGACCCAGGCCTCCGGGACAGGGTTACAATGAGCAGTTCTTC. Its translation: CASGPRPPGQGYNEQFF.

This clonotype was seen a handful of times. This chain uses TRBV28 with TRBJ1-2; D perhaps matches TRBD1 (5 bases). Trimming shortened V by 6 bases and J by 6 bases, and 11 bases separated the two germline ends. This CDR3 is built from 12 residues. Per the germline V gene, CDR1 is MDHEN and CDR2 is SYDVKM. CDR3 loop: CASSTGRNGYTF. The DNA for the CDR3 is TGTGCCAGCAGCACAGGCAGGAATGGCTACACCTTC.

This clonotype has a handful of counts. The J gene is TRBJ2-5, the V gene TRBV7-6; TRBD1 or TRBD2 may be the D gene (5 bases each). The ends were cut back, 0 bases at V and 6 bases at J, with 8 bases in the middle. The germline CDR1 and CDR2 sequences are SGHVS and FNYEAQ. CDR3 length equals 13 residues. Here the CDR3 DNA reads TGTGCCAGCAGCTTAGCAGGGACGAAGACCCAGTACTTC. Its translation is CASSLAGTKTQYF.

Many counts were recorded for this clonotype. The rearrangement joins TRBV25-1 to TRBJ2-7; 12 nucleotides match TRBD1. The length of the CDR3 is 16 residues. V trimming: 4 bases; J trimming: 4 bases; junction bases outside the gene matches: 8. Germline CDR1 reads MGHDK; CDR2 reads SYGVNS. CDR3 coding DNA: TGTGCCAGCAGTGGGCCCGGGACAGGGGGCAGGTACGAGCAGTACTTC. Translated, it gives CASSGPGTGGRYEQYF.

The CDR3 DNA is TGTGCCAGCAGTGTCCCAGGGGGTCGCTCTGGAAACACCATATATTTT. It yields the protein CASSVPGGRSGNTIYF. J is TRBJ1-3 and V is TRBV6-1; the match to TRBD1 covers 7 bases. Germline V gives CDR1 MNHNS, CDR2 SASEGT. V shed 4 bases, J shed 0 bases, and the junction held 6 bases outside the gene matches. This CDR3 is 16 amino acids long.

This chain uses TRBV2 with TRBJ2-7, with TRBD2 matching over 7 bases. The CDR3 is 12 amino acids. Germline CDR1 and CDR2: SNHLY and FYNNEI. After removal of 8 bases from V and 5 bases from J, the junction contained 6 bases not matched to a gene. In nucleotides, the CDR3 is TGTGCCAGCGGGGCTAGCGGAGACGAGCAGTACGTC. It is translated as CASGASGDEQYV.

The chain joins TRBV7-2 to TRBJ2-5; TRBD2 agrees at 8 bases. Germline V gives CDR1 SGHTA, CDR2 FQGNSA. V trimming: 2 bases; J trimming: 5 bases; junction bases outside the gene matches: 4. The CDR3 has 14 amino acids. The CDR3 DNA follows: TGTGCCAGCAGCTTACAGCGGGGGCGTGAGACCCAGTACTTC. Translating gives CASSLQRGRETQYF. The complete variable domain, with remaining parts taken from reference TRBV7-2 and TRBJ2-5, reads GAGVSQSPSNKVTEKGKDVELRCDPISGHTALYWYRQSLGQGLEFLIYFQGNSAPDKSGLPSDRFSAERTGGSVSTLTIQRTQQEDSAVYLCASSLQRGRETQYFGPGTRLLVL.

In this sample, this clonotype turned up a few times. CDR3 sequence: CASSFTGRETQYF. In DNA form, the CDR3 reads TGCGCCAGCAGCTTCACAGGGAGGGAGACCCAGTACTTC. The rearrangement links TRBV5-1 to TRBJ2-5; D could derive from TRBD1 or TRBD2 (6 bases each). V gave up 2 bases and J gave up 5 bases, with 10 bases separating them. The length of the CDR3 is 13 residues. From germline, CDR1 is SGHRS and CDR2 YFSETQ.

This clonotype was detected only a few times. This rearrangement joins TRBV9 to TRBJ1-1; D remains unclear. Germline V gives CDR1 SGDLS, CDR2 YYNGEE. The CDR3 covers 15 residues. Trimming took off 1 base at V and 0 bases at J, with 10 bases between the two ends. DNA for the CDR3: TGTGCCAGCAGCGTAACGGGTCTTATGAACACTGAAGCTTTCTTT. Translation: CASSVTGLMNTEAFF. Based on the CDR3 plus reference TRBV9 and TRBJ1-1, the full variable domain is DSGVTQTPKHLITATGQRVTLRCSPRSGDLSVYWYQQSLDQGLQFLIQYYNGEERAKGNILERFSAQQFPDLHSELNLSSLELGDSALYFCASSVTGLMNTEAFFGQGTRLTVV.

This clonotype was observed a handful of times. This chain links TRBV9 with TRBJ2-5; D might be TRBD2 (5 bases). The CDR3 spans 14 residues. The ends were cut back, 0 bases at V and 5 bases at J, with 11 bases in the middle. Per the germline V gene, CDR1 is SGDLS and CDR2 is YYNGEE. CDR3 region: CASSVGTRGETQYF. The CDR3 DNA follows: TGTGCCAGCAGCGTAGGAACCCGGGGTGAGACCCAGTACTTC.

This clonotype was recorded at least ten times. The rearrangement uses TRBV20-1 and TRBJ1-5; 10 bases fit TRBD1. The CDR3 is made up of 12 amino acids. From germline, CDR1 is DFQATT and CDR2 SNEGSKA (reference sequence). V lost 6 bases, J lost 4 bases, and 0 bases stayed unmatched. The CDR3 DNA is TGCAGTGCGGGACAGGGGAATCAGCCCCAGCATTTT. This codes for CSAGQGNQPQHF.

V and J are TRBV4-1 and TRBJ1-2; no firm D call. The CDR3 is made up of 13 amino acids. Germline V lookup: CDR1 MGHRA, CDR2 YSYEKL. The V gene lost 4 bases and the J gene lost 6 bases, with 12 bases spanning the gap. The CDR3 bases are TGCGCCAGCAGCCCCCTTACTCGGGATGGCTACACCTTC. Encoded protein: CASSPLTRDGYTF.

This clonotype came up a few times. J is TRBJ1-1 and V is TRBV19, with D perhaps TRBD1 (5 bases). V was clipped by 1 base and J by 10 bases, with 16 bases between them. In germline, CDR1 is LNHDA, CDR2 SQIVND (reference sequence). The CDR3 consists of 14 residues. CDR3 protein: CASSIGPGTGSAFF. The CDR3 DNA is TGTGCCAGTAGTATAGGTCCAGGGACGGGGTCAGCTTTCTTT.

V usage is TRBV4-3 and J usage is TRBJ2-7; TRBD1 is a possible D gene (5 bases). This CDR3 has 14 residues. In germline, CDR1 is LGHNA, CDR2 YSLEER. V lost 1 base, J lost 2 bases, and 9 bases lay in between. The CDR3 DNA follows: TGCGCCAGCAGCCAAGGGGTGGACACCTACGAGCAGTACTTC. This sequence encodes CASSQGVDTYEQYF.

The chain is built from TRBV28 and TRBJ2-5; D may be TRBD2 (5 bases). The CDR3 spans 12 residues. Germline CDR1 reads MDHEN; CDR2 reads SYDVKM. V was shortened by 8 bases and J by 6 bases, with 13 bases between the two germline ends. The CDR3 sequence is CASAVAGKTQYF. The CDR3 DNA sequence: TGTGCCAGCGCGGTTGCGGGCAAGACCCAGTACTTC.